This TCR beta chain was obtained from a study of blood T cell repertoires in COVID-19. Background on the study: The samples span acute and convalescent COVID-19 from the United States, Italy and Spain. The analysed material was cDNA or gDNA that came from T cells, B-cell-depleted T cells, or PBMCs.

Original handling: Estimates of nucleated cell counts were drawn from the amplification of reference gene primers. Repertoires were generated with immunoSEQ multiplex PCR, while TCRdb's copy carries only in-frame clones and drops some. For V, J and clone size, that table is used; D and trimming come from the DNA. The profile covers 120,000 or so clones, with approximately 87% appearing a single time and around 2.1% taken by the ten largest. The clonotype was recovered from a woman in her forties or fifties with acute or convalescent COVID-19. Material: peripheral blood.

CDR3 loop: CASSKNDRPDYNEQFF. The CDR3 nucleotides read TGCGCCAGCAGCAAGAACGACAGACCAGACTACAATGAGCAGTTCTTC. The chain is built from TRBV4-1 and TRBJ2-1; D perhaps matches TRBD1 (5 bases). Between the trimmed V and J ends, which lost 5 bases and 3 bases, there was a span of 17 bases. Germline V gene lookup returns CDR1 MGHRA and CDR2 YSYEKL. This CDR3 comprises 16 residues.